Presented here are 8 T cell receptor beta chains from one specimen sequenced in a study of T-cell reconstitution after alpha-beta-depleted transplantation in children. The TCRbeta library incorporated unique molecular identifiers. TCRdb recomputed calls from the PCR reads with MiXCR, one row per CDR3 protein. The sample has about 200,000 distinct CDR3 sequences, about 7% seen once. This sample comprised PBMCs, obtained before TCRalphabeta/CD19-depleted stem cell transplant. These receptors were taken from a boy aged 2 to 10 with acute lymphoblastic leukemia, due to receive a stem cell transplant.

The rearrangement uses TRBV6-5 and TRBJ1-5; D unclear. The CDR3 covers 14 residues. Trimming removed 0 bases at V and 6 bases at J, with 9 bases between. CDR1 is MNHEY, CDR2 SVGAGI, per germline. DNA for the CDR3: TGTGCCAGCAGTTACTCTGGAGGGCTTCAGCCCCAGCATTTT. Protein: CASSYSGGLQPQHF.

The chain employs TRBV2 and TRBJ2-7, with D perhaps matching TRBD1 or TRBD2 (6 bases each). The CDR3 consists of 13 residues. Germline V gives CDR1 SNHLY, CDR2 FYNNEI. V was trimmed by 8 bases and J by 2 bases, leaving 13 bases between them. CDR3 bases: TGTGCCAGCGACAGAGGGGGGACCTACGAGCAGTACTTC. Protein product: CASDRGGTYEQYF. The whole variable domain, filled in from reference TRBV2 and TRBJ2-7, reads EPEVTQTPSHQVTQMGQEVILRCVPISNHLYFYWYRQILGQKVEFLVSFYNNEISEKSEIFDDQFSVERPDGSNFTLKIRSTKLEDSAMYFCASDRGGTYEQYFGPGTRLTVT.

This clonotype has just a few counts. This chain uses TRBV7-2 with TRBJ1-5; D perhaps matches TRBD1 (5 bases). The V and J ends lost 3 bases and 6 bases respectively, with 15 bases between them. The CDR3 length is 15 residues. CDR1 is SGHTA and CDR2 is FQGNSA in the germline V gene. The CDR3 DNA is TGTGCCAGCAGCTTCCTACAGGAAGTGGGTCAGCCCCAGCATTTT. Translation: CASSFLQEVGQPQHF. The full variable domain, completed using reference TRBV7-2 and TRBJ1-5, is GAGVSQSPSNKVTEKGKDVELRCDPISGHTALYWYRQSLGQGLEFLIYFQGNSAPDKSGLPSDRFSAERTGGSVSTLTIQRTQQEDSAVYLCASSFLQEVGQPQHFGDGTRLSIL.

CDR3 residues: CASSLSGTSGGRGAQYF. CDR3 nucleotides: TGTGCCAGCAGCTTGAGTGGGACTAGCGGAGGACGGGGGGCCCAGTACTTC. This chain links TRBV5-8 with TRBJ2-5, with 11 nucleotides matching TRBD2. CDR3 length: 17 amino acids. Germline V CDR1 and CDR2: SGHTS, YDEGEE. Trimming removed 1 base from V and 9 bases from J; junction bases left unmatched: 14.

This clonotype showed up many times. J is TRBJ2-3 and V is TRBV28; D call uncertain. The CDR3 is made up of 13 amino acids. Trimming took off 6 bases at V and 2 bases at J, with 9 bases between the two ends. Germline CDR1 is MDHEN and CDR2 is SYDVKM. CDR3 in amino acids: CASSKPNTDTQYF. In nucleotides, the CDR3 is TGTGCCAGCAGCAAGCCCAACACAGATACGCAGTATTTT.

The table lists this clonotype with a few counts. The chain is built from TRBV19 and TRBJ1-5, with D possibly TRBD1 on 6 matching bases. CDR1 LNHDA and CDR2 SQIVND come from the germline V gene (reference sequence). V lost 3 bases and J lost 2, with 8 bases in between. CDR3 length: 14 amino acids. CDR3 in DNA: TGTGCCAGTAGTATGGCAGGGGGCAATCAGCCCCAGCATTTT. It is translated as CASSMAGGNQPQHF.

The chain couples TRBV7-2 to TRBJ2-3; weak D call: TRBD1 (6 bases). The CDR3 extends over 16 amino acids. CDR1 SGHTA and CDR2 FQGNSA come from the germline V gene. V lost 1 base and J lost 9, with 20 bases in between. This CDR3 is CASSLVSPGGRGTQYF. The DNA for the CDR3 is TGTGCCAGCAGCTTAGTTAGCCCAGGCGGAAGGGGGACGCAGTATTTT.

In this sample, this clonotype turned up many times. J is TRBJ1-3 and V is TRBV10-3; tentative D call: TRBD1 (6 bases). Germline lookup yields CDR1 ENHRY and CDR2 SYGVKD. V was trimmed by 6 bases and J by 0 bases, leaving 6 bases between them. This CDR3 contains 13 residues. CDR3 in amino acids: CAIRDSSGNTIYF. Written as DNA, the CDR3 is TGTGCCATCAGGGACAGCTCTGGAAACACCATATATTTT.